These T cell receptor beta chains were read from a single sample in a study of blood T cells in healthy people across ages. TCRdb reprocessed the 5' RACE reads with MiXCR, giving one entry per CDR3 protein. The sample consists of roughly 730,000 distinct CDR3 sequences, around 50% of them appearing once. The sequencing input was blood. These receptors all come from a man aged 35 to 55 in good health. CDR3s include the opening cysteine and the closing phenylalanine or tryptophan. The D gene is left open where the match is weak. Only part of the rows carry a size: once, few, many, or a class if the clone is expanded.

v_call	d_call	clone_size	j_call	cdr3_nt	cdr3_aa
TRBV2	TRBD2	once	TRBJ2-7	TGTGCCAGCAGTAGGACTAGCGCAATTCGATACGAGCAGTACTTC	CASSRTSAIRYEQYF
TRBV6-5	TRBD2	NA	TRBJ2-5	TGTGCCGTCGGGGGGTCCCAAGAGACCCAGTACTTC	CAVGGSQETQYF
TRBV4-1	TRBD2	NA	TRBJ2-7	TGCGCCAGCAGCCAAGAGAGTAGGCGGGAGCCGCCCTACGAGCAGTACTTC	CASSQESRREPPYEQYF
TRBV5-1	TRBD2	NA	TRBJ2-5	TGCGCCAGCAGCTTAGGTACTCGGCGGGAGGAGGAGACCCAGTACTTC	CASSLGTRREEETQYF
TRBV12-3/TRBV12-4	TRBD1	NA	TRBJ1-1	TGTGCCAGCAGTTTGACAGGGAATGTGTACACTGAAGCTTTCTTT	CASSLTGNVYTEAFF
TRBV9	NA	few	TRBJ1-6	TGTGCCAGCAGCGACGGGGTTTCACCCCTCCACTTT	CASSDGVSPLHF
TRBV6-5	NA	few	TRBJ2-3	TGTGCCAGCAGTTACGGTAGCGGACATGGCACAGATACGCAGTATTTT	CASSYGSGHGTDTQYF
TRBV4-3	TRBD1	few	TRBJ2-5	TGCGCCAGCAGCCAAGAGGTAACAGGGGTCTTAGAGACCCAGTACTTC	CASSQEVTGVLETQYF
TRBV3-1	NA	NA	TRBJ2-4	TGTGCCAGCAGCCGCAGGGGTCCGGCCAAAAACATTCAGTACTTC	CASSRRGPAKNIQYF
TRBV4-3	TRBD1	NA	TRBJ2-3	TGCGCCAGCAGCCCCAACTCGGGGACAGGGGGCGGCGGTACGCAGTATTTT	CASSPNSGTGGGGTQYF
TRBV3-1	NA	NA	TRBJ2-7	TGTGCCAGCAGCCAGGTTTTCTCTTCCTACGAGCAGTACTTC	CASSQVFSSYEQYF
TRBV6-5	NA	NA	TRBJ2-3	TGTGCCAGCAGTTACTCGATAGTTACTAGCACAGATACGCAGTATTTT	CASSYSIVTSTDTQYF
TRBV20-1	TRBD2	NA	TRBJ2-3	TGCAGTGCGAGTAGCGGGAGGGCCGAGGGGAATACGCAGTATTTT	CSASSGRAEGNTQYF
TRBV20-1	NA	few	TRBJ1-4	TGCAGTGCCCGGGATGAAAAACTGTTTTTT	CSARDEKLFF
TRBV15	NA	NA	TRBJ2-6	TGTGCCACCAGCTCCGGCGGAGACAGCTCTGGGGCCAACGTCCTGACTTTC	CATSSGGDSSGANVLTF
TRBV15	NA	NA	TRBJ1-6	TGTGCCACCAGCAGAGCCCAGGATTCCAGGGTCCACTTT	CATSRAQDSRVHF
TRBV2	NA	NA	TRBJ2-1	TGTGCCAGCAAGAGGGGCGATGAGCAGTTCTTC	CASKRGDEQFF
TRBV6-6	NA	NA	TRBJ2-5	TGTGCCAGCAGTTACCCACCCGATGGGACACCCCAGCCCCAGTACTTC	CASSYPPDGTPQPQYF
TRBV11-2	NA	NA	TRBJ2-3	TGTGCCAGCAGCTTAGAAGGCCACTTCACAGATACGCAGTATTTT	CASSLEGHFTDTQYF
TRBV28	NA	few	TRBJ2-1	TGTGCCAGCAGTTTACTAGGCCCCAATGAGCAGTTCTTC	CASSLLGPNEQFF
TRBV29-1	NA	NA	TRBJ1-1	TGCAGCGTTTTGACAGCTTATGAAGCTTTCTTT	CSVLTAYEAFF
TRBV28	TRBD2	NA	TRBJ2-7	TGTGCCAGCAGTTTATTCTCTAGCGGGAGTACATACGAGCAGTACTTC	CASSLFSSGSTYEQYF
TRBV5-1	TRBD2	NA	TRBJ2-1	TGCGCCAGCCACTCCGGGGGGGGCGACTCCTACAATGAGCAGTTCTTC	CASHSGGGDSYNEQFF
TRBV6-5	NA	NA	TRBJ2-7	TGTGCCAGCAGTGACACCAACTCCTACGAGCAGTACTTC	CASSDTNSYEQYF
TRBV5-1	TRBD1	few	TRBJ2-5	TGCGCCAGCAGCTCCGGGACAGCTTCCCCCCAAGAGACCCAGTACTTC	CASSSGTASPQETQYF
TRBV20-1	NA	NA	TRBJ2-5	TGCAGTGCTAGTGGGGTCGGGGGGCGAGGAGAGACCCAGTACTTC	CSASGVGGRGETQYF
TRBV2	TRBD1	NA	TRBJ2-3	TGTGCCAGCAGTGCGCGGCAGGGGGACACAGATACGCAGTATTTT	CASSARQGDTDTQYF
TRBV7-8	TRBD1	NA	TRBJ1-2	TGTGCCAGCACCCCCGGGACAGGGGGCAATGGCTACACCTTC	CASTPGTGGNGYTF
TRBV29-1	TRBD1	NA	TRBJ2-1	TGCAGCTGTCGACAGGGGGCGTTTAATGAGCAGTTCTTC	CSCRQGAFNEQFF
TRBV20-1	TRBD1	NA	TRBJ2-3	TGCAGTGCTAGGTCCCGGGACAGGGGGTTACCTGATACGCAGTATTTT	CSARSRDRGLPDTQYF
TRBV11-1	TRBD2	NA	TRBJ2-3	TGTGCCAGCAGCTTCCCCACCGGGACTAGCGCGATGGTGGATACGCAGTATTTT	CASSFPTGTSAMVDTQYF
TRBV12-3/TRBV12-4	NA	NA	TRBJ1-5	TGTGCCAGCAGTTTACGGGAGACTAGCAATCAGCCCCAGCATTTT	CASSLRETSNQPQHF
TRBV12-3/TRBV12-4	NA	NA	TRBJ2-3	TGTGCCAGCAGTTTAGCGAACAGGGTTCAAGATACGCAGTATTTT	CASSLANRVQDTQYF
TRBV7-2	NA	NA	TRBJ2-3	TGTGCCAGCAGCTTCGGCGGGGGCACGGGCACAGATACGCAGTATTTT	CASSFGGGTGTDTQYF
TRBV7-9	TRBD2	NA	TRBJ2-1	TGTGCCAGCAGCTTGGGCGGGAGGGCCAATGAGCAGTTCTTC	CASSLGGRANEQFF
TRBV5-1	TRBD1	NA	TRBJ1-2	TGCGCCAGCACCGCGACGAGGGGGCGAACGTCGCGTTATGGCTACACCTTC	CASTATRGRTSRYGYTF
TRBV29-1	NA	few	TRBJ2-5	TGCACCACCGGGGGAGAGACCCAGTACTTC	CTTGGETQYF
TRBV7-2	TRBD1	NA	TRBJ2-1	TGTGCCAGCAGCTTCGGGACAGGGGTGGTCGATGAGCAGTTCTTC	CASSFGTGVVDEQFF
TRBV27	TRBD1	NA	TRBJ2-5	TGTGCCGGCAGAAAGGACAGGGCGCAGACCCAGTACTTC	CAGRKDRAQTQYF
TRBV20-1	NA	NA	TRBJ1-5	TGCAGTGCTAGAGTTTTCTGGTCAGTCGGGACTAGCAATAATCAGCCCCAGCATTTT	CSARVFWSVGTSNNQPQHF
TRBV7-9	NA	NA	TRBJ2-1	TGTGCCAGCAGCTCACCATCCGGGATAAGCTCCTACAATGAGCAGTTCTTC	CASSSPSGISSYNEQFF
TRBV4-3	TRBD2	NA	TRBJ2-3	TGCGCCAGCAGCCAAGCAAGGGGAAGCCCTGGACTAGCGGGAGTTGCAGATACGCAGTATTTT	CASSQARGSPGLAGVADTQYF
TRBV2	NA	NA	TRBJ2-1	TGTGCCAGCAGTGTGGGGGGAGGCGGTGAGCAGTTCTTC	CASSVGGGGEQFF
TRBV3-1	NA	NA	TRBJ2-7	TGTGCCAGCAGCCAATTTGGGATCGCTGGCGAGCAGTACTTC	CASSQFGIAGEQYF
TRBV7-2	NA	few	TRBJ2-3	TGTGCCAGCAGCTCCAGGCCGGGACGCTACACAGATACGCAGTATTTT	CASSSRPGRYTDTQYF
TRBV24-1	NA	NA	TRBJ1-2	TGTGCCACCAGTCCCGCCGGGGGACAACTCTCTGGCTACACCTTC	CATSPAGGQLSGYTF
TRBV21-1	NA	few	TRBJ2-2	TGTGCCAGCAGCAAAGAGCCTCCAGGGGTGAAGACCGGGGAGCTGTTTTTT	CASSKEPPGVKTGELFF
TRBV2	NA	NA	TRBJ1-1	TGTGCCAGCAGGGTGGGACGGTTGAACACTGAAGCTTTCTTT	CASRVGRLNTEAFF
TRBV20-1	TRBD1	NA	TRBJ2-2	TGCAGTGCTACAAGGGGACAGGGGGCAGACGGGGAGCTGTTTTTT	CSATRGQGADGELFF
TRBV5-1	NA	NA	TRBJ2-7	TGCGCCAGCAGGGCGCCTCTTAACAATGAGCAGTACTTC	CASRAPLNNEQYF
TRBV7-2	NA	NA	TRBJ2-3	TGTGCCAGCAGCCTGACCCGAGGCGGCAATACGCAGTATTTT	CASSLTRGGNTQYF
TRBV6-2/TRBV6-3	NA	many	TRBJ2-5	TGTGCCATCGCAGAAAGCGGGCCCCAAGAGACCCAGTACTTC	CAIAESGPQETQYF
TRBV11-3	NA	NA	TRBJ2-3	TGTGCCAGCAGGCCCCGGGACAGCACAGATACGCAGTATTTT	CASRPRDSTDTQYF
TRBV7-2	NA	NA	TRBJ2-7	TGTGCCAGCAGCCCTGTTCTGGGGGCGATCGAGCAGTACTTC	CASSPVLGAIEQYF
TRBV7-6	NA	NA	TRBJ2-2	TGTGCCAGCAGCTCCTTGCGTGGGGGGCTTGGAGGGGAGCTGTTTTTT	CASSSLRGGLGGELFF
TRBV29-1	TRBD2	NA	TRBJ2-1	TGCAGCGTTTCCGTAGCGGGAGGGCAAAATGAGCAGTTCTTC	CSVSVAGGQNEQFF
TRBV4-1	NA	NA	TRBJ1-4	TGCGCCAGCACCTCGGACGAATCCAGGTCTAATGAAAAACTGTTTTTT	CASTSDESRSNEKLFF
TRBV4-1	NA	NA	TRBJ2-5	TGCGCCAGCAGCCCGTCGGTTGTAGGGGAGACCCAGTACTTC	CASSPSVVGETQYF
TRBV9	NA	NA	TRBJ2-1	TGTGCCAGCAGCGTAGGTCCTGAGTACAATGAGCAGTTCTTC	CASSVGPEYNEQFF